These 27 T cell receptor beta chains were sequenced from one sample in a study of T cells in Graves' hyperthyroidism and ophthalmopathy. The TCR beta CDR3 regions underwent amplification using RNA transcripts as the source. HTBI primers were employed in a first-round RT-PCR of the TCR CDR3. From the multiplex PCR reads, TCRdb called clonotypes with MiXCR, one entry per CDR3 protein. The repertoire holds 220,000 or so distinct CDR3 sequences, with about 17% as singletons. Sequences were obtained from blood. These receptors were taken from a woman between 18 and 29 years old with Graves' ophthalmopathy.

With regard to this clonotype: This may come from a read error, since a much larger clone is one base off. The V and J genes are TRBV4-1 and TRBJ2-1, with D possibly matching TRBD2 (7 bases). The better agreement between TRBJ2-7 and the DNA end casts doubt on the J call. This CDR3 comprises 17 residues. CDR1 is MGHRA and CDR2 is YSYEKL in the germline V gene. The CDR3 region is CASSQGSRGPIYNEQYF. DNA for the CDR3: TGCGCCAGCAGCCAAGGTTCGCGGGGGCCTATCTACAATGAGCAGTACTTC.

The table lists this clonotype with many counts. V gene TRBV20-1 combines with J gene TRBJ1-1; no clear D. CDR1 is DFQATT, CDR2 SNEGSKA, per germline (reference sequence). The CDR3 consists of 12 residues. Trimming shortened V by 6 bases and J by 0 bases, and 8 bases separated the two germline ends. Written as DNA, the CDR3 is TGCAGTGCCCCCGAAATGAACACTGAAGCTTTCTTT. Its protein is CSAPEMNTEAFF.

Ten or more counts support this clonotype. The chain has TRBV10-3 and TRBJ2-1; possibly TRBD2 for D (6 bases). CDR1 is ENHRY, CDR2 SYGVKD, per germline. Between the trimmed V and J ends, which lost 0 bases and 3 bases, there was a span of 9 bases. The CDR3 has 15 residues. The CDR3 here is CAISESGLDYNEQFF. CDR3 DNA: TGTGCCATCAGTGAGTCGGGACTTGACTACAATGAGCAGTTCTTC.

This clonotype has ten or more counts. V usage is TRBV7-6 and J usage is TRBJ2-5, with D perhaps assigned TRBD1 or TRBD2 (6 bases each). This CDR3 contains 17 residues. Trimming pared 3 bases from V and 7 bases from J, leaving 24 bases between. Germline V gene lookup returns CDR1 SGHVS and CDR2 FNYEAQ. The CDR3 spells CASSFDGGAGMLGTQYF. The CDR3, as DNA: TGTGCCAGCAGCTTCGATGGGGGCGCGGGAATGTTGGGGACCCAGTACTTC.

This clonotype was recorded many times. The rearrangement uses TRBV4-2 and TRBJ2-2; the D is unclear. The germline CDR1 and CDR2 sequences are LGHNA and YNFKEQ. This CDR3 is built from 12 residues. The V end lost 4 bases, the J end lost 6 bases, and 6 bases lay between the germline ends. The CDR3 region has the DNA TGTGCCAGCAGCCTTTACCCCGGGGAGCTGTTTTTT. Translating it yields CASSLYPGELFF.

The chain carries TRBV3-1 and TRBJ1-1; D is possibly TRBD1 (5 bases). CDR3 length: 16 residues. Germline V gene data show CDR1 as LGHDT and CDR2 as YNNKEL (reference sequence). Deletions cut 5 bases from V and 0 bases from J, with 16 bases between. DNA of the CDR3: TGTGCCAGCAGCTATAGAACAGGTTTTATGAACACTGAAGCTTTCTTT. Its translation is CASSYRTGFMNTEAFF. Together with reference TRBV3-1 and TRBJ1-1, the CDR3 gives the full variable domain: DTAVSQTPKYLVTQMGNDKSIKCEQNLGHDTMYWYKQDSKKFLKIMFSYNNKELIINETVPNRFSPKSPDKAHLNLHINSLELGDSAVYFCASSYRTGFMNTEAFFGQGTRLTVV.

This clonotype was observed many times. V is TRBV27 and J is TRBJ1-2, with TRBD1 as a possible D gene (6 bases). CDR1 and CDR2 (germline): MNHEY, SMNVEV (reference sequence). This CDR3 is built from 12 residues. Between the trimmed V and J ends, which lost 9 bases and 2 bases, there was a span of 10 bases. CDR3 in amino acids: CASRTANYGYTF. The CDR3 nucleotides read TGTGCCAGTAGGACAGCGAACTATGGCTACACCTTC.

As for this clonotype: A much larger clone differs by one base, so this may be a read error. The gene calls are TRBV7-2 and TRBJ2-6; D is uncertain. The length of the CDR3 is 17 residues. Trimming shortened V by 5 bases and J by 1 base, and 15 bases separated the two germline ends. Germline V lookup: CDR1 SGHTA, CDR2 FQGNSA. The CDR3 DNA reads TGTGCCAGCAGCATAATGGGCAGAGCATCTGGGGCCAACGTCCTGACTTTC. Protein product: CASSIMGRASGANVLTF. Combining the CDR3 with reference TRBV7-2 and TRBJ2-6 gives the whole variable domain GAGVSQSPSNKVTEKGKDVELRCDPISGHTALYWYRQSLGQGLEFLIYFQGNSAPDKSGLPSDRFSAERTGGSVSTLTIQRTQQEDSAVYLCASSIMGRASGANVLTFGAGSRLTVL.

This clonotype was counted ten times or more. The J gene is TRBJ1-3, the V gene TRBV3-1; D ambiguous. The V end lost 4 bases, the J end lost 2 bases, and 12 bases lay between the germline ends. CDR3 length: 15 residues. Germline V gene lookup returns CDR1 LGHDT and CDR2 YNNKEL (reference sequence). DNA for the CDR3: TGTGCCAGCAGCCTCACGGGAGGGCCTGGAAACACCATATATTTT. This translates into CASSLTGGPGNTIYF.

This clonotype was observed at least ten times. The J gene is TRBJ2-1, the V gene TRBV6-5, with D maybe TRBD1 (6 bases). The CDR3 runs 12 residues. CDR1 is MNHEY and CDR2 is SVGAGI in the germline V gene. The V and J ends lost 0 bases and 10 bases respectively, with 7 bases between them. The CDR3 region has the DNA TGTGCCAGCAGTTACTCCGGGACAGAGCAGTTCTTC. Encoded protein: CASSYSGTEQFF.

This clonotype was seen repeatedly, ten times or more. The chain combines TRBV12-3 or TRBV12-4 with TRBJ1-4; no clear D gene. The CDR3 loop spans 13 amino acids. Trimming left V 5 bases short and J 5 bases short, with 9 bases between. This CDR3 is CASSSSYNEKLFF. CDR3 bases: TGTGCCAGCAGTAGTAGTTACAATGAAAAACTGTTTTTT.

This clonotype was observed many times. The CDR3 here is CASSLAGGQNTEAFF. CDR3 DNA: TGTGCCAGCAGCTTGGCGGGGGGGCAGAACACTGAAGCTTTCTTT. This chain connects TRBV5-8 to TRBJ1-1; tentative D call: TRBD1 (6 bases). Germline V CDR1 and CDR2: SGHTS, YDEGEE. Trimming pared 0 bases from V and 1 base from J, leaving 10 bases between. The CDR3 totals 15 residues.

This clonotype showed up many times. V usage is TRBV4-3 and J usage is TRBJ2-7; weak D call: TRBD2 (6 bases). The germline V gene encodes CDR1 LGHNA and CDR2 YSLEER. Between the trimmed V and J ends, which lost 0 bases and 7 bases, there was a span of 19 bases. The CDR3 has 16 residues. For the CDR3, the DNA is TGCGCCAGCAGCCAAGATGTGGGGACTCCGACGGGGGAGCAGTACTTC. It is translated as CASSQDVGTPTGEQYF.

This clonotype came up many times. V gene TRBV5-1 combines with J gene TRBJ1-1; D gene unclear. This CDR3 is 16 amino acids long. Trimming took 1 base from V and 1 from J, leaving 14 bases between them. In germline, CDR1 is SGHRS, CDR2 YFSETQ. The CDR3 region has the DNA TGCGCCAGCAGCTTGACTGGCTATCCGCCGAACACTGAAGCTTTCTTT. This translates into CASSLTGYPPNTEAFF.

This clonotype was detected many times. V is TRBV6-1 and J is TRBJ2-1; 12 nucleotides line up with TRBD2. CDR3 length: 16 amino acids. V lost 2 bases and J lost 4; bases outside the gene matches: 3. Germline CDR1 MNHNS, CDR2 SASEGT. This chain's CDR3 is CASSELAGGLYNEQFF. The CDR3, as DNA: TGTGCCAGCAGTGAACTAGCGGGGGGGTTATACAATGAGCAGTTCTTC.

This clonotype was counted only a few times. A read error may explain this, as a much larger clone is one base away. The chain uses TRBV11-2 and TRBJ1-1; D is uncertain. Germline V lookup: CDR1 SGHAT, CDR2 FQNNGV. CDR3 length: 14 residues. The CDR3 spells CASSDATRRTEASF. The CDR3 bases are TGTGCCAGCAGCGACGCGACAAGACGGACTGAAGCTTCCTTT.

There are many counts of this clonotype. The chain carries TRBV19 and TRBJ1-2; no firm D call. This CDR3 comprises 13 residues. The germline V gene has CDR1 LNHDA and CDR2 SQIVND (reference sequence). The V end lost 3 bases, the J end lost 1 base, and 6 bases lay between the germline ends. The CDR3 DNA reads TGTGCCAGTAGTATCGGGAATAACTATGGCTACACCTTC. Translating it yields CASSIGNNYGYTF.

This rearrangement joins TRBV20-1 to TRBJ2-1; D gene unclear. This CDR3 comprises 14 residues. Germline assignment: CDR1 DFQATT and CDR2 SNEGSKA (reference sequence). The ends were cut back, 1 base at V and 5 bases at J, with 12 bases in the middle. Written as DNA, the CDR3 is TGCAGTGCTAGAGGCCGGGCGTCGCACAATGAGCAGTTCTTC. It specifies CSARGRASHNEQFF.

Sample share makes this clonotype medium-sized (0.01 to 0.1%). The chain employs TRBV7-3 and TRBJ1-1; TRBD1 might be the D (5 bases). The CDR3 extends over 14 amino acids. V dropped 5 bases and J dropped 1 base, with 11 bases sitting between them. The germline gives CDR1 SGHTA, CDR2 FQGTGA. CDR3 loop: CASSAGTENTEAFF. DNA for the CDR3: TGTGCCAGCAGCGCCGGGACGGAGAACACTGAAGCTTTCTTT.

At least ten counts were recorded for this clonotype. V gene TRBV6-1 combines with J gene TRBJ2-3; the match to TRBD2 covers 14 bases. This CDR3 comprises 23 residues. Germline loops: CDR1 MNHNS, CDR2 SASEGT. V gave up 7 bases and J gave up 2 bases; unmatched junction bases: 26. CDR3 sequence reads: CASNYALWRLAGGLQDPTDTQYF. The CDR3 DNA reads TGTGCCAGCAACTACGCGCTGTGGAGACTAGCGGGAGGGCTACAAGATCCCACAGATACGCAGTATTTT.

This clonotype occurred many times. The chain joins TRBV6-5 to TRBJ2-5, with a possible D match to TRBD2 (6 bases). This CDR3 region has 14 residues. Looked up from germline, CDR1 is MNHEY and CDR2 is SVGAGI. With 0 bases removed from V and 5 bases from J, the gap between germline ends came to 10 bases. CDR3 sequence (DNA): TGTGCCAGCAGTTACTCGGGGAGGTGGGAGACCCAGTACTTC. Its protein is CASSYSGRWETQYF.

The sample holds many counts of this clonotype. V usage is TRBV6-5 and J usage is TRBJ1-3; D gene ambiguous. This CDR3 has 17 residues. Trimming cost V 0 bases and J 3 bases, with 15 bases left between them. Per germline, CDR1 MNHEY and CDR2 SVGAGI. CDR3 sequence (DNA): TGTGCCAGCAGTTACTCGAGTAGGGCAGCTTATGGAAACACCATATATTTT. Encoded protein: CASSYSSRAAYGNTIYF.

In this sample, this clonotype turned up many times. J is TRBJ2-7 and V is TRBV19; D is undetermined. V lost 5 bases, J lost 2 bases, and 10 bases lay in between. CDR1 and CDR2 (germline): LNHDA, SQIVND (reference sequence). The CDR3 totals 13 residues. CDR3 in amino acids: CASSLTSTYEQYF. DNA of the CDR3: TGTGCCAGTAGTCTCACGTCGACCTACGAGCAGTACTTC.

In its sample, this clonotype was seen many times. This chain connects TRBV3-1 to TRBJ2-7; D not resolved. The V end lost 2 bases, the J end lost 4 bases, and 9 bases lay between the germline ends. CDR3 length equals 13 residues. The V gene's germline CDR1 is LGHDT and CDR2 YNNKEL (reference sequence). In DNA, the CDR3 is TGTGCCAGCAGCCAAAGCAGCAGATACGAGCAGTACTTC. This codes for CASSQSSRYEQYF.

The chain employs TRBV5-1 and TRBJ1-2; possible D gene TRBD1, 5 bases. V gave up 4 bases and J gave up 7 bases, with 17 bases separating them. Germline CDR1 SGHRS, CDR2 YFSETQ. This CDR3 has 14 residues. As DNA, the CDR3 is TGCGCCAGCAGCGCAGGGACGACCGAGGGTGGCTACACCTTC. Translated, it gives CASSAGTTEGGYTF. Looking up the rest from reference TRBV5-1 and TRBJ1-2 gives the full variable domain: KAGVTQTPRYLIKTRGQQVTLSCSPISGHRSVSWYQQTPGQGLQFLFEYFSETQRNKGNFPGRFSGRQFSNSRSEMNVSTLELGDSALYLCASSAGTTEGGYTFGSGTRLTVV.

This clonotype was recorded at least ten times. This chain connects TRBV3-1 to TRBJ1-2; D perhaps matches TRBD1 (5 bases). Trimming pared 1 base from V and 2 bases from J, leaving 5 bases between. Germline CDR1 LGHDT, CDR2 YNNKEL (reference sequence). CDR3 length equals 13 residues. The CDR3, as DNA: TGTGCCAGCAGCCAAGGGGGGAACTATGGCTACACCTTC. Amino acid sequence: CASSQGGNYGYTF.

This clonotype was seen at least ten times. The chain is built from TRBV19 and TRBJ1-2; weak D call: TRBD1 (6 bases). V lost 4 bases to trimming and J lost 2 bases, with 17 bases between them. The CDR3 is made up of 16 amino acids. From germline, CDR1 is LNHDA and CDR2 SQIVND (reference sequence). CDR3 sequence reads: CASSTNQGKGNYGYTF. The CDR3, as DNA: TGTGCCAGTAGTACGAACCAGGGGAAAGGGAACTATGGCTACACCTTC.